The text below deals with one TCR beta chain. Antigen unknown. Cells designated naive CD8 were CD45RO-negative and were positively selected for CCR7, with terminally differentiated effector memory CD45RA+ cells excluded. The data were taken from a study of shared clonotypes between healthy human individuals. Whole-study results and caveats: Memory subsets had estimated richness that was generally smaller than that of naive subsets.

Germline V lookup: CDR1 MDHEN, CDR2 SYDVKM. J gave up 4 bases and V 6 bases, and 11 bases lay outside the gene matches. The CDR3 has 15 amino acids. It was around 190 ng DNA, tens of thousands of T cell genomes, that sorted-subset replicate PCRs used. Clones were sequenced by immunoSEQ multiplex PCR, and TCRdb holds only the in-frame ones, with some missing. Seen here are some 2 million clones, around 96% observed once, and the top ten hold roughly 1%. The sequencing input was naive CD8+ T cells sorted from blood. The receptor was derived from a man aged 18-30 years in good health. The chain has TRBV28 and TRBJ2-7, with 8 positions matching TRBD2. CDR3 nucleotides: TGTGCCAGCAGCGGGGGGGCCGGACTCCCATACGAGCAGTACTTC. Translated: CASSGGAGLPYEQYF. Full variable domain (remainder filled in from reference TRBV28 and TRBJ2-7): DVKVTQSSRYLVKRTGEKVFLECVQDMDHENMFWYRQDPGLGLRLIYFSYDVKMKEKGDIPEGYSVSREKKERFSLILESASTNQTSMYLCASSGGAGLPYEQYFGPGTRLTVT.